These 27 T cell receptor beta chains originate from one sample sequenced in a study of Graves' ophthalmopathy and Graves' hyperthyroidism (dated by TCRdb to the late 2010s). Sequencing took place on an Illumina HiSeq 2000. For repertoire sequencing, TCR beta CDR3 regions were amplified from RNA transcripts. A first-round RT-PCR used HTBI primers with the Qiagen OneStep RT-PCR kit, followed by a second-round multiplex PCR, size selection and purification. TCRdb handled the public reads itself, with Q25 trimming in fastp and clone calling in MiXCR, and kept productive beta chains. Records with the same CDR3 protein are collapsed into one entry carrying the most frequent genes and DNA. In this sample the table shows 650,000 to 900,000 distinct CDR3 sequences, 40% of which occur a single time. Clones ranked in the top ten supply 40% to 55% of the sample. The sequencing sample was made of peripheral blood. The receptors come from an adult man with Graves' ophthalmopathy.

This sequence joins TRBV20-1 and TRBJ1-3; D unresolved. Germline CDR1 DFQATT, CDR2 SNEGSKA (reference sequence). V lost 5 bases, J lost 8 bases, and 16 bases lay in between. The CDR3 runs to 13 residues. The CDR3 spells CSAPWGRKDTIYF. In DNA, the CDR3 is TGCAGTGCTCCCTGGGGTCGCAAAGACACCATATATTTT.

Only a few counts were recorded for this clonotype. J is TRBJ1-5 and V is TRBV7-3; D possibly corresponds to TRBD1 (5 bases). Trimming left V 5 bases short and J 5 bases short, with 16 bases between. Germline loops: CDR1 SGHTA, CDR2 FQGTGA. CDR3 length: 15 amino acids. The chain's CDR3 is CASSPGPQGDQPQHF. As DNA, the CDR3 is TGTGCCAGCAGCCCGGGTCCGCAGGGAGATCAGCCCCAGCATTTT.

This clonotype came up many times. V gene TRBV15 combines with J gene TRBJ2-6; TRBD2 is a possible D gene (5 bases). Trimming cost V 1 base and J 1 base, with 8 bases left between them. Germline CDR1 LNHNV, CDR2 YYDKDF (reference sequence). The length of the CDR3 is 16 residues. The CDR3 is CATSRVSGSGANVLTF. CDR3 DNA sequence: TGTGCCACCAGCAGAGTGTCGGGGTCTGGGGCCAACGTCCTGACTTTC.

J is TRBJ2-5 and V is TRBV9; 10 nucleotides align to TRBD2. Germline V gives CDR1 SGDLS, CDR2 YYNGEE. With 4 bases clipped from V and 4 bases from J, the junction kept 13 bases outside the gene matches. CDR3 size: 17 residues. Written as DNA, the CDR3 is TGTGCCAGCAGCACCACCCCCTCTAGCGGGGGAACAGAGACCCAGTACTTC. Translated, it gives CASSTTPSSGGTETQYF.

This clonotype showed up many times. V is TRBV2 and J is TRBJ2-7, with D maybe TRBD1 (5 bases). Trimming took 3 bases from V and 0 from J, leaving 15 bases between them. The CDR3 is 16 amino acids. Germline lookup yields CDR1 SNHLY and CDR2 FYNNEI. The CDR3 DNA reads TGTGCCAGCAGTGAGGAGCCTTGGACACGCTCCTACGAGCAGTACTTC. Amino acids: CASSEEPWTRSYEQYF.

The CDR3: CASSPGQISAVGAFF. The CDR3 DNA sequence: TGTGCCAGCAGCCCTGGACAGATATCCGCGGTGGGGGCTTTCTTT. V is TRBV7-9 and J is TRBJ1-1, with D possibly TRBD1 on 6 matching bases. With 5 bases removed from V and 11 bases from J, the gap between germline ends came to 24 bases. This CDR3 comprises 15 residues. CDR1 and CDR2 (germline): SEHNR, FQNEAQ (reference sequence). Based on the CDR3 plus reference TRBV7-9 and TRBJ1-1, the full variable domain is DTGVSQNPRHKITKRGQNVTFRCDPISEHNRLYWYRQTLGQGPEFLTYFQNEAQLEKSRLLSDRFSAERPKGSFSTLEIQRTEQGDSAMYLCASSPGQISAVGAFFGQGTRLTVV.

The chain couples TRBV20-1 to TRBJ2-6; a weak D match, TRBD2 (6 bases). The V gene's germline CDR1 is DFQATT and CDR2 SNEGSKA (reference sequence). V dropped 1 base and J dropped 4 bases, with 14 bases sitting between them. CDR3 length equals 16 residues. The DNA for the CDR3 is TGCAGTGCTAGAGTAATGGGCGGGGTGGGGGCCAACGTCCTGACTTTC. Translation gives CSARVMGGVGANVLTF.

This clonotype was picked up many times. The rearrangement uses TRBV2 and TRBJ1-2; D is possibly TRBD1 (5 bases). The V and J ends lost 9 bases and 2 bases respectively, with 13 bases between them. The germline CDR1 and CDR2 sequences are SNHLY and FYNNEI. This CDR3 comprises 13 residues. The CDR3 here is CASVAGPNYGYTF. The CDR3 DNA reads TGTGCCAGTGTGGCAGGGCCCAACTATGGCTACACCTTC.

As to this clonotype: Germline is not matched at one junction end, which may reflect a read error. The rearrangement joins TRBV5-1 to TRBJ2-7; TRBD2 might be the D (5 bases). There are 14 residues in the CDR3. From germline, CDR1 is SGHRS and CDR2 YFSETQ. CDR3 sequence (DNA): TGCGCCAGCAGCTATCGACCGAGCACCGGGGAGCTGTACTTC. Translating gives CASSYRPSTGELYF.

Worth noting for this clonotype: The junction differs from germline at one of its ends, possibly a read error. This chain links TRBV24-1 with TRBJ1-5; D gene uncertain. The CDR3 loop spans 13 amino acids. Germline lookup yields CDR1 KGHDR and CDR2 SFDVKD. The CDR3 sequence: CASSLGLSQPQHF. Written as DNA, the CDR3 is TGTGCCAGCAGTTTGGGCTTGAGTCAGCCCCAGCATTTT.

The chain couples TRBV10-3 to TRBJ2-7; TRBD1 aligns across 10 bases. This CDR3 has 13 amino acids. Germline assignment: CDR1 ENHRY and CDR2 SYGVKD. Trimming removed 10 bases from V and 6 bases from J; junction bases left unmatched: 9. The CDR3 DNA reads TGTGCCAGCAGGGACAGGGGATTCGTCGAGCAGTACTTC. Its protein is CASRDRGFVEQYF.

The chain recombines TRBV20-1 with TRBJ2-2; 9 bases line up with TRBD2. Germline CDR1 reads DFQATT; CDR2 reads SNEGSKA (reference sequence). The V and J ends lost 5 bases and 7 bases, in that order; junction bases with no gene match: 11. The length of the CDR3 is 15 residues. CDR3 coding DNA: TGCAGTGCTGGGAGGGTAGCGGGGGCGATCGGGGAGCTGTTTTTT. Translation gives CSAGRVAGAIGELFF.

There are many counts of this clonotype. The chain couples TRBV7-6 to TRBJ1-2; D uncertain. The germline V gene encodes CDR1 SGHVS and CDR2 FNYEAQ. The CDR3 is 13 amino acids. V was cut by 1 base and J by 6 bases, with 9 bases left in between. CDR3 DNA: TGTGCCAGCAGCTTAGGATCTGGGAATGGCTACACCTTC. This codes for CASSLGSGNGYTF.

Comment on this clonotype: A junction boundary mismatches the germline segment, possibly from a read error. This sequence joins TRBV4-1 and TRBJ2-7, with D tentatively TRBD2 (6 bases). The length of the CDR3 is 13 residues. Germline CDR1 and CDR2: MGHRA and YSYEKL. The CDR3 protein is CASSPLPGDEQYF. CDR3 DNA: TGTGCCAGCAGTCCCCTTCCGGGAGACGAGCAGTACTTC.

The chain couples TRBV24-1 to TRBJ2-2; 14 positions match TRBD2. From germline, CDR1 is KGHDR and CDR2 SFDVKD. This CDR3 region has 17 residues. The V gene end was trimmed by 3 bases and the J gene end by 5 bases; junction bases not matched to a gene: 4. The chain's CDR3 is CATSDPGTSGSTGELFF. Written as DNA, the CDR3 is TGTGCCACCAGTGATCCCGGGACTAGCGGGAGTACCGGGGAGCTGTTTTTT.

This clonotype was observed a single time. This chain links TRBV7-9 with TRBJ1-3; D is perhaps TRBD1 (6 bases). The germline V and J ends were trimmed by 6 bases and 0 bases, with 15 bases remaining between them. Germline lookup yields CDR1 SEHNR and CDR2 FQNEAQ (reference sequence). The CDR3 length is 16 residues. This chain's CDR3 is CASRAWGGSSGNTIYF. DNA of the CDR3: TGTGCCAGCAGGGCTTGGGGGGGCTCCTCTGGAAACACCATATATTTT.

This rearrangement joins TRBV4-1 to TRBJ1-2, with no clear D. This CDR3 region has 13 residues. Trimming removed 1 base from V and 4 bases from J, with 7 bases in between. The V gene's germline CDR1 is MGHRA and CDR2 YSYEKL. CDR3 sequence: CASSQVGSYGYTF. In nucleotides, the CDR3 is TGCGCCAGCAGCCAAGTCGGGAGCTATGGCTACACCTTC.

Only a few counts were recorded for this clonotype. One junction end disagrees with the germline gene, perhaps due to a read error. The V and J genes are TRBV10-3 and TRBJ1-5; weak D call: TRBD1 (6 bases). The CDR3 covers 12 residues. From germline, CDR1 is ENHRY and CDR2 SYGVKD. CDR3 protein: CASSDRPQPQHF. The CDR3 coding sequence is TGTGCCAGCAGTGACAGGCCACAGCCCCAGCATTTT.

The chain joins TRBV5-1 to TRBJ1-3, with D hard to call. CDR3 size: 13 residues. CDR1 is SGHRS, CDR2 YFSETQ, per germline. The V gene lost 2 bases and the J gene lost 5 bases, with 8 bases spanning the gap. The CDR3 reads CASSFAGRNTIYF. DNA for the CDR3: TGCGCCAGCAGCTTCGCCGGGAGAAACACCATATATTTT.

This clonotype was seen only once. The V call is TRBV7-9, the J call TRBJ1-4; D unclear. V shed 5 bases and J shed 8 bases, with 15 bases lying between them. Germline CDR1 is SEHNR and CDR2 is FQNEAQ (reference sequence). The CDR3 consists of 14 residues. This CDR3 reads CASSQGADGEKLFF. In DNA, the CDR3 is TGTGCCAGCAGCCAAGGAGCGGACGGGGAAAAACTGTTTTTT.

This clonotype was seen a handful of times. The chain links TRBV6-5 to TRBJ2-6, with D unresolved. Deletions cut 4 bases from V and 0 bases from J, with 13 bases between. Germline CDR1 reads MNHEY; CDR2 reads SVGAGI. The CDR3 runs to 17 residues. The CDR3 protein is CASSLSPTHSGANVLTF. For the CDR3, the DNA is TGTGCCAGCAGTTTATCACCGACACACTCTGGGGCCAACGTCCTGACTTTC.

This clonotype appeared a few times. Here the CDR3 reads CASSFTQGRETQYF. DNA for the CDR3: TGTGCCAGCAGCTTCACCCAGGGCCGGGAGACCCAGTACTTC. The V gene is TRBV7-9, the J gene TRBJ2-5, with TRBD1 as a possible D gene (5 bases). Germline V lookup: CDR1 SEHNR, CDR2 FQNEAQ (reference sequence). The CDR3 totals 14 residues. The germline V and J ends were trimmed by 3 bases and 5 bases, with 13 bases remaining between them.

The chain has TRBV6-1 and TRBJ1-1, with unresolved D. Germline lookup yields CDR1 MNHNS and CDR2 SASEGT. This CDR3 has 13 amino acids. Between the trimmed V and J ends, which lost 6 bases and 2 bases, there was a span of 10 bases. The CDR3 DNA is TGTGCCAGCAGGTTCGGGGTTAACACTGAAGCTTTCTTT. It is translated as CASRFGVNTEAFF.

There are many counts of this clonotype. The CDR3 sequence: CSARPGNLRPLHF. CDR3 sequence (DNA): TGCAGTGCTCGACCCGGGAATTTAAGGCCCCTCCACTTT. The gene calls are TRBV20-1 and TRBJ1-6; D not resolved. The CDR3 is 13 residues long. The germline V gene encodes CDR1 DFQATT and CDR2 SNEGSKA (reference sequence). V was cut by 5 bases and J by 13 bases, with 18 bases left in between.

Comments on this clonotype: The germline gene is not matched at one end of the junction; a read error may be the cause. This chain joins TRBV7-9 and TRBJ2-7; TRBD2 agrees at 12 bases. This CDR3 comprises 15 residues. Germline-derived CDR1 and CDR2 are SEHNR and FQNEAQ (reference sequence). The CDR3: CASSQGLAGQYEQYF. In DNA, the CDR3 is TGCGCCAGCAGCCAAGGACTAGCGGGGCAGTACGAGCAGTACTTC. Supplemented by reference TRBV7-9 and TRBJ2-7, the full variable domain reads DTGVSQNPRHKITKRGQNVTFRCDPISEHNRLYWYRQTLGQGPEFLTYFQNEAQLEKSRLLSDRFSAERPKGSFSTLEIQRTEQGDSAMYLCASSQGLAGQYEQYFGPGTRLTVT.

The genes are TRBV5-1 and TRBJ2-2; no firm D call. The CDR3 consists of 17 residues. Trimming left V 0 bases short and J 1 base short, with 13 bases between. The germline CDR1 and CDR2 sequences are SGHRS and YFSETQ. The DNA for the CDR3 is TGCGCCAGCAGCTTGGTCGGAGTACCGATGAACACCGGGGAGCTGTTTTTT. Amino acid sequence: CASSLVGVPMNTGELFF.

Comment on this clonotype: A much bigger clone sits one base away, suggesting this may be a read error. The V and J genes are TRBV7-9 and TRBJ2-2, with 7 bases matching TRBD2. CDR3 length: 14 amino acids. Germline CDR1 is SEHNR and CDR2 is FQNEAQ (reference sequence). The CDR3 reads CASSFRGSAGGLFF. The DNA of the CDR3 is TGTGCCAGCAGCTTCCGCGGGAGTGCCGGGGGGCTGTTTTTT.